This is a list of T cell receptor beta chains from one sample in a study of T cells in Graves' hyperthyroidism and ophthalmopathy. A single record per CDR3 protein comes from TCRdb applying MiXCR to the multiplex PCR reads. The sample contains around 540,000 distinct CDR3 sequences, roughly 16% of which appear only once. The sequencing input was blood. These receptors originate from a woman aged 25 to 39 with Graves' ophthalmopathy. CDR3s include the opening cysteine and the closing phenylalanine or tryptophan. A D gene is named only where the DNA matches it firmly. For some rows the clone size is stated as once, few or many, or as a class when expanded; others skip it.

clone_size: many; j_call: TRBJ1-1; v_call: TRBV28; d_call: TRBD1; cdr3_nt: TGTGCCAGCAGTTTATGGGGCAGGGGGGGCACTGAAGCTTTCTTT; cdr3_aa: CASSLWGRGGTEAFF
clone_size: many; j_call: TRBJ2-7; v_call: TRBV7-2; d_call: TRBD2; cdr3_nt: TGTGCCAGCAGCTTTAGAGCGGGAGACCCCGAGCAGTACTTC; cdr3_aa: CASSFRAGDPEQYF
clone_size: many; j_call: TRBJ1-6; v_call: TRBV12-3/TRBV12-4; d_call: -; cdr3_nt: TGTGCCAGCAGTTTGAACTCCTATAATTCACCCCTCCACTTT; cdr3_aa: CASSLNSYNSPLHF
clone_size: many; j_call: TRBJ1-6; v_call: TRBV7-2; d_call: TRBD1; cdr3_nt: TGTGCCAGCAGCTTAGCAGGGGGACAGAATTCACCCCTCCACTTT; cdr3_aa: CASSLAGGQNSPLHF
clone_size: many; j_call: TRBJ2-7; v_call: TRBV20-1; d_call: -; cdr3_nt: TGCAGTGCTAGAGATCCTAAGCTCCCCTACGAGCAGTACTTC; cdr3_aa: CSARDPKLPYEQYF
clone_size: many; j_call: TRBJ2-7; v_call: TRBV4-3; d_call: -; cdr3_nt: TGCGCCAGCAGCCCTGGGTGGGGGGGCTCGTACTCCTACGAGCAGTACTTC; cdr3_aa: CASSPGWGGSYSYEQYF
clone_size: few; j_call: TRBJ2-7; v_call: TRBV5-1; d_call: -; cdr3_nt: TGCGCCAGCAGCCAAGATGGGGACCCCGAGCAGTACTTC; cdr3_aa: CASSQDGDPEQYF
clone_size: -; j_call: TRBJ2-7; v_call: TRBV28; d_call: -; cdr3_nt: TGTGCCAGCAGCCCAACACTAGACGAGCAGTACTTC; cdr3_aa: CASSPTLDEQYF
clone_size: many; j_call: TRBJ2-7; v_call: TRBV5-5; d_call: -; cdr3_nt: TGTGCCAGCTTTGACAGAAGCTCCTACGAGCAGTACTTC; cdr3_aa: CASFDRSSYEQYF
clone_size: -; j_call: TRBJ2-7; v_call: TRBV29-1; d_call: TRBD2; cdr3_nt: TGCAGCGTTGTTTTAAGCGGGAGCTCCTACGAGCAGTACTTC; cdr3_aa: CSVVLSGSSYEQYF
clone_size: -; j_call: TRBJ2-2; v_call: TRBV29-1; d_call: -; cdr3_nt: TGCAGCGTTATACAGAGTCGGGTCGGGGAGCTGTTTTTT; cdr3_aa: CSVIQSRVGELFF
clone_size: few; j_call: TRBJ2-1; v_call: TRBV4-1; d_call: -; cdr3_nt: TGCGCCAGCAGCCGATCCTTTATAGCGGCCTCCTACAATGAGCAGTTCTTC; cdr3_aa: CASSRSFIAASYNEQFF
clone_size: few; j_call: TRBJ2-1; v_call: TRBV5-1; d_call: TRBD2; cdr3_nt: TGCGCCAGCAGCCAAGCACCCGGGACTAGCGGCCACAATGAGCAGTTCTTC; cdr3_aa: CASSQAPGTSGHNEQFF
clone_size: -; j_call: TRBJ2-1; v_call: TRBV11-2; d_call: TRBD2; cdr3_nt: TGTGCCAGCGGACGAAACACGGGGAGCGGGATTTCTGAGCAGTTCTTC; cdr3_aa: CASGRNTGSGISEQFF
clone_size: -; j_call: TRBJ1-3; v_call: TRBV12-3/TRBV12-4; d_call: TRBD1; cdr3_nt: TGTGCCAGCAGCTTTCGGGACAGTGGAAACACCATATATTTT; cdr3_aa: CASSFRDSGNTIYF
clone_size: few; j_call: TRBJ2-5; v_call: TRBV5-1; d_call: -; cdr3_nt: TGCGCCAGCAGCTTGGATCTGGGGGGAAGGACCCAGTACTTC; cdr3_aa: CASSLDLGGRTQYF
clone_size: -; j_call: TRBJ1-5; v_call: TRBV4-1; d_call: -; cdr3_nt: TGTGCCAGCAGCCAAGACGAGGGGTATCAGCCCCAGCATTTT; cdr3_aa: CASSQDEGYQPQHF
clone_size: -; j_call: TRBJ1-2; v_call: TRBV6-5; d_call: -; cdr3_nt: TGTGCCAGCAGTTACCCGACAGGAGAGACCAACTATGGCTACACCTTC; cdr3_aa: CASSYPTGETNYGYTF
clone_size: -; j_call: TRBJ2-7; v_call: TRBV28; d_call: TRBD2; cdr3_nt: TGTGCCAGCAGTTTGTGGCTAGCGGGAGTTGGCGAGCAGTACTTC; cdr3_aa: CASSLWLAGVGEQYF
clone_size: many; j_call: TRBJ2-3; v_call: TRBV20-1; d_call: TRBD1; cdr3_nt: TGCAGTGCCAACGGGGCAGGGGGCGCAGATACGCAGTATTTT; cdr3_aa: CSANGAGGADTQYF
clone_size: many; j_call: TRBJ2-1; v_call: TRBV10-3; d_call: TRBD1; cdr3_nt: TGTGCCATCAGTGAGACCCCGACAGGGTCGAGTGAGCAGTTCTTC; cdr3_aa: CAISETPTGSSEQFF
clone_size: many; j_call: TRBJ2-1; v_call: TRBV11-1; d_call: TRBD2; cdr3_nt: TGTGCCAGCAGCCCAAGCGGGAGCGGTGAGCAGTTCTTC; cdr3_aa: CASSPSGSGEQFF
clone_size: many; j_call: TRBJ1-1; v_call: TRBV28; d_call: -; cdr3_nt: TGTGCCAGCAGCCTGCTCGGAGCGAACACTGAAGCTTTCTTT; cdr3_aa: CASSLLGANTEAFF
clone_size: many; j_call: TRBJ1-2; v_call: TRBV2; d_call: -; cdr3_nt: TGTGCCAGCACCCCACAGGTTACTAACTATGGCTACACCTTC; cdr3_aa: CASTPQVTNYGYTF
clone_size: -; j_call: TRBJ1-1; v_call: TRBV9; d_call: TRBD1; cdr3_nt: TGTGCCAGCAGCCTCACAGGACAGGGGGCCACAGCTTTCTTT; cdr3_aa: CASSLTGQGATAFF
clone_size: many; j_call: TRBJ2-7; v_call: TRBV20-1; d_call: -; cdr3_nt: TGCAGTGCTGGCTCGCGACCGAACGAGCAGTACTTC; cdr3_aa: CSAGSRPNEQYF
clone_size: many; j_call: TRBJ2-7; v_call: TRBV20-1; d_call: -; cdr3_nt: TGCAGTGCTAGACGGGATGCGTCCTACGAGCAGTACTTC; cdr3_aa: CSARRDASYEQYF
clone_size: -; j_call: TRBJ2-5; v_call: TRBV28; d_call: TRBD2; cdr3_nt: TGTGCCAGCAGTTATGGACTAGCGCGCATACAAGAGACCCAGTACTTC; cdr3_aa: CASSYGLARIQETQYF
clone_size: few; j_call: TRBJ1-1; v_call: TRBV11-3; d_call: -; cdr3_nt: TGTGCCAGCAGCTTAGTGGAGTGGGCCATGAACACTGAAGCTTTCTTT; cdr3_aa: CASSLVEWAMNTEAFF
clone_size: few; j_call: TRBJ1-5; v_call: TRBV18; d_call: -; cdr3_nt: TGTGCCAGCACGCCAGATAGCAATCAGCCCCAGCATTTT; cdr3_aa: CASTPDSNQPQHF
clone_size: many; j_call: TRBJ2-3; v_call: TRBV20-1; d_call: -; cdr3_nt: TGCAGTGCTAGAGCGGGAGATACGCAGTATTTT; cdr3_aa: CSARAGDTQYF
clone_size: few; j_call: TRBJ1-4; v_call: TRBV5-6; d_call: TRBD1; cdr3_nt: TGTGCCAGCCGCCAACAGGGGGCGTATGAAAAACTGTTTTTT; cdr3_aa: CASRQQGAYEKLFF
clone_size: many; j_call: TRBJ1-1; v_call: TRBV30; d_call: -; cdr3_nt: TGTGCCTGGAGTGGAGGGCCTCGAGCTTTCTTT; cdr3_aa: CAWSGGPRAFF
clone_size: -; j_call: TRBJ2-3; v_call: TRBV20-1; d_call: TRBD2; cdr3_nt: TGCAGTGCTGAAGAAACTAGCGGGAGCGCAGATACGCAGTATTTT; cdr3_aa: CSAEETSGSADTQYF
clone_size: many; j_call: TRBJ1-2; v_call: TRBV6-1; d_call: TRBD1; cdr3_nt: TGTGCCAGCACCTCCTGGGACAGGGATGGCTACACCTTC; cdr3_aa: CASTSWDRDGYTF
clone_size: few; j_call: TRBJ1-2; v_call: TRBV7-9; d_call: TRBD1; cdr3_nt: TGTGCCAGCACCCCAGGGGGCCGCTTAGACAGGGAATATCGGCATGGCTACACCTTC; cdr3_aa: CASTPGGRLDREYRHGYTF
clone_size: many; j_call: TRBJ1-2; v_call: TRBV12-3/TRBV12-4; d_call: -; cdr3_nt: TGTGCCAGCCTTAGAACAGCTGGAGACTATGGCTACACCTTC; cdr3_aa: CASLRTAGDYGYTF
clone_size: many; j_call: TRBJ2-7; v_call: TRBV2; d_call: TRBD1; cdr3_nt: TGTGCCAGCAGACCGGACAGGGCCAACGAGCAGTACTTC; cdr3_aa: CASRPDRANEQYF
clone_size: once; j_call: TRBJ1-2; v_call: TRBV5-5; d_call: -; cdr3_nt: TGTGCCAGCACCCTTGGGGGAGGGGTCTATGGCTACACCTTC; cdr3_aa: CASTLGGGVYGYTF